The rows below give T cell receptor beta chains drawn from one sample of a study of graft-versus-host responses after intestinal transplantation. Clones were sequenced by immunoSEQ multiplex PCR, and TCRdb holds only the in-frame ones, with some missing. The repertoire has roughly 120,000 clones, 90% of them found once; the top ten carry about 0.18%. The antigens for these receptors are not known. The sample consisted of unstimulated CD4+ T cells sorted from spleen or lymph node cells, taken before intestinal transplant. These receptor sequences come from a human donor who received an intestinal transplant. Both conserved end residues are part of each CDR3. Each record gives: J gene, CDR3 length, D gene, clone size, V gene, CDR3 DNA, CDR3 protein. The D gene is left open where the match is weak. Size tells how often a clone was seen (once, few, many) or the class of an expanded clone, and some rows leave it out.

TRBJ2-2 | 14 | NA | NA | TRBV7-2 | TGTGCCAGCACGAGGCCCCCGAACACCGGGGAGCTGTTTTTT | CASTRPPNTGELFF
TRBJ1-1 | 17 | NA | NA | TRBV14 | TGTGCCAGCAGCCAAGAATTCGCCAGGGGAACGGGCACTGAAGCTTTCTTT | CASSQEFARGTGTEAFF
TRBJ1-2 | 14 | NA | NA | TRBV6-1 | TGTGCCAGCAGTCGAACAGGACCATACTATGGCTACACCTTC | CASSRTGPYYGYTF
TRBJ2-3 | 14 | NA | NA | TRBV6-6 | TGTGCCAGCAATGGGCCCTCTGGGGGGGATACGCAGTATTTT | CASNGPSGGDTQYF
TRBJ1-1 | 13 | NA | NA | TRBV7-3 | TGTGCCAGCAGTTTGACAGCGAACACTGAAGCTTTCTTT | CASSLTANTEAFF
TRBJ2-1 | 13 | NA | NA | TRBV5-1 | TGCGCCAGCAGCCCCGGTCTCTACAATGAGCAGTTCTTC | CASSPGLYNEQFF
TRBJ2-7 | 18 | TRBD2 | NA | TRBV7-3 | TGTGCCAGCAGCTTAACCAATCCCACTAGCGGTCCAGTGTACGAGCAGTACTTC | CASSLTNPTSGPVYEQYF
TRBJ1-2 | 10 | NA | NA | TRBV27 | TGTGCCAGCAGAAGACGACTCTGGATCTTC | CASRRRLWIF
TRBJ2-1 | 13 | NA | once | TRBV18 | TGTGCCAGCTCCCCTGACGGGTACAATGAGCAGTTCTTC | CASSPDGYNEQFF
TRBJ1-5 | 13 | NA | NA | TRBV11-3 | TGTGCCAGCAGCTTTATCTGTCTCCAGCCCCAGCATTTT | CASSFICLQPQHF
TRBJ2-1 | 15 | NA | NA | TRBV6-5 | TGTGCCAGCAGATCTACCCCCCCCGGCAGGGATGGGCAGTTCTTC | CASRSTPPGRDGQFF
TRBJ1-2 | 14 | TRBD1 | NA | TRBV5-1 | TGCGCCAGCAGCTTGGGACAGGGACCTTACGGCTACACCTTC | CASSLGQGPYGYTF
TRBJ1-6 | 14 | TRBD1 | NA | TRBV28 | TGTGCCAGCAGACACGGGACAGGGGGATCACCCCTCCACTTT | CASRHGTGGSPLHF
TRBJ2-7 | 14 | TRBD1 | NA | TRBV6-5 | TGTGCCAGCACCAGGGACAGTTCCTCTTCCGAGCAGTACTTC | CASTRDSSSSEQYF
TRBJ2-7 | 14 | NA | NA | TRBV6-5 | TGTGCCAGCAGTTACTCTTCGGGGGCCTACGAGCAGTACTTC | CASSYSSGAYEQYF
TRBJ2-7 | 14 | NA | NA | TRBV6-6 | TGTGCCAGCAGTTCCAGGGACACAACCTACGAGCAGTACTTC | CASSSRDTTYEQYF
TRBJ2-7 | 13 | TRBD1 | NA | TRBV18 | TGTGCCAGCTCACCAGGGACAGCCTACGAGCAGTACTTC | CASSPGTAYEQYF
TRBJ2-3 | 13 | NA | NA | TRBV15 | TGTGCCACCAGCAGAGGAGTAGCAGATACGCAGTATTTT | CATSRGVADTQYF
TRBJ1-5 | 13 | TRBD1 | NA | TRBV5-8 | TGTGCCAGCAGCCCGGACAGGAATCAGCCCCAGCATTTT | CASSPDRNQPQHF
TRBJ2-3 | 16 | TRBD2 | NA | TRBV6-6 | TGTGCCAGCAGTTATGGGCGGGGGAGGGGCACAGATACGCAGTATTTT | CASSYGRGRGTDTQYF
TRBJ1-1 | 13 | NA | NA | TRBV18 | TGTGCCAGCACTTCCCGGGAAGACACTGAAGCTTTCTTT | CASTSREDTEAFF
TRBJ2-7 | 15 | NA | few | TRBV7-6 | TGTGCCAGCAGCTTAAGGTTGTCAGGGCATGACGAGCAGTACTTC | CASSLRLSGHDEQYF